The next 25 T cell receptor beta chains were all read from a single sample in a study of T-cell reconstitution after alpha-beta-depleted transplantation in children. Unique molecular identifiers were incorporated into the prepared TCRbeta library. MiXCR, run by TCRdb on the PCR reads, gives a single entry per CDR3 protein. This table holds about 980,000 distinct CDR3 sequences, roughly 29% found once. The sample was PBMCs, mostly from graft donor cells, taken 360 days after TCRalphabeta/CD19-depleted stem cell transplant. These receptors were obtained from a boy under two years old who had a stem cell transplant for SCID, so the T cells may come from the graft donor.

This clonotype came up many times. The chain has TRBV28 and TRBJ2-3, with unresolved D. CDR3 length: 18 residues. The germline CDR1 and CDR2 sequences are MDHEN and SYDVKM. Trimming stripped 4 bases from V and 2 bases from J, with 22 bases between. DNA for the CDR3: TGTGCCAGCAGTTCCCACCTGGGGTCGCAGCGAGTCACAGATACGCAGTATTTT. This gives the protein CASSSHLGSQRVTDTQYF.

The chain carries TRBV2 and TRBJ1-2; 9 positions agree with TRBD1. The V gene's germline CDR1 is SNHLY and CDR2 FYNNEI. The CDR3 has 14 amino acids. Losses at the gene ends were 6 bases for V and 7 bases for J; bases not matched to a gene: 9. CDR3 loop: CASRLTGGGGGYTF. The CDR3 coding sequence is TGTGCCAGCAGACTGACAGGGGGAGGGGGTGGCTACACCTTC.

This clonotype was picked up many times. V and J are TRBV6-5 and TRBJ1-3, with D hard to call. The V and J ends lost 0 bases and 2 bases respectively, with 8 bases between them. The germline CDR1 and CDR2 sequences are MNHEY and SVGAGI. The CDR3 covers 15 residues. CDR3 loop: CASSYSRGPGNTIYF. Here the CDR3 DNA reads TGTGCCAGCAGTTACTCGCGCGGGCCTGGAAACACCATATATTTT.

The V and J genes are TRBV9 and TRBJ2-3; 13 bases are a match to TRBD2. This CDR3 has 17 amino acids. J was trimmed by 6 bases and V by 4 bases; bases with no gene match: 11. Germline V lookup: CDR1 SGDLS, CDR2 YYNGEE. Here the CDR3 reads CASSSRTSGGYWDTQYF. CDR3 nucleotide sequence: TGTGCCAGCAGCTCACGGACTAGCGGGGGCTATTGGGATACGCAGTATTTT. The full variable domain, rest sourced from reference TRBV9 and TRBJ2-3, is DSGVTQTPKHLITATGQRVTLRCSPRSGDLSVYWYQQSLDQGLQFLIQYYNGEERAKGNILERFSAQQFPDLHSELNLSSLELGDSALYFCASSSRTSGGYWDTQYFGPGTRLTVL.

V and J are TRBV5-1 and TRBJ2-1, with 9 bases fitting TRBD2. In germline, CDR1 is SGHRS, CDR2 YFSETQ. Germline trimming cut 3 bases from V and 4 bases from J; bases unmatched to any gene: 5. The length of the CDR3 is 15 residues. The CDR3 nucleotides read TGCGCCAGCAGCTCCGGGACTAGCTGGTACAATGAGCAGTTCTTC. Protein product: CASSSGTSWYNEQFF.

The chain couples TRBV5-1 to TRBJ2-2; 11 positions match TRBD2. The ends lost 4 bases at V and 0 bases at J; junction bases unmatched: 2. The germline CDR1 and CDR2 sequences are SGHRS and YFSETQ. The CDR3 covers 16 residues. The DNA for the CDR3 is TGCGCCAGCAGCATGACTAGCGGGGCGAACACCGGGGAGCTGTTTTTT. It is translated as CASSMTSGANTGELFF.

V and J are TRBV12-3 or TRBV12-4 and TRBJ2-7, with D hard to call. The CDR3 spans 12 residues. The V end lost 3 bases, the J end lost 13 bases, and 16 bases lay between the germline ends. CDR3 nucleotides: TGTGCCAGCAGTTTTTCTAACGCTCGGGTCTACTTC. Encoded protein: CASSFSNARVYF.

V is TRBV4-1 and J is TRBJ1-1; weak D call: TRBD1 (5 bases). Germline V gives CDR1 MGHRA, CDR2 YSYEKL. Trimming cost V 0 bases and J 7 bases, with 9 bases left between them. The CDR3 sequence is 13 residues long. CDR3 nucleotide sequence: TGCGCCAGCAGCCAAGAAGGGGAACTTGAAGCTTTCTTT. It codes for CASSQEGELEAFF.

The J gene is TRBJ1-1, the V gene TRBV20-1; D is ambiguous. Deletions cut 3 bases from V and 0 bases from J, with 11 bases between. The V gene's germline CDR1 is DFQATT and CDR2 SNEGSKA (reference sequence). The CDR3 extends over 14 amino acids. CDR3 DNA sequence: TGCAGTGCTAGTAACGAGCTCATGAACACTGAAGCTTTCTTT. Protein: CSASNELMNTEAFF.

The genes are TRBV4-2 and TRBJ2-1; tentatively, D is TRBD1 (6 bases). This CDR3 has 14 amino acids. Trimming pared 4 bases from V and 8 bases from J, leaving 15 bases between. The germline V gene has CDR1 LGHNA and CDR2 YNFKEQ. The CDR3 DNA is TGTGCCAGCAGCCCAGGGGTGGGCATCTATGAGCAGTTCTTC. This translates into CASSPGVGIYEQFF.

This clonotype came up many times. The rearrangement uses TRBV9 and TRBJ1-5; TRBD1 is a possible D gene (5 bases). The CDR3 loop spans 17 amino acids. CDR1 is SGDLS and CDR2 is YYNGEE in the germline V gene. Trimming removed 3 bases at V and 5 bases at J, with 21 bases between. The CDR3 sequence is CASSAGARPTDHQPQHF. The CDR3 region has the DNA TGTGCCAGCAGCGCCGGGGCCCGACCGACAGACCATCAGCCCCAGCATTTT.

This clonotype was picked up a small number of times. The V gene is TRBV5-1, the J gene TRBJ1-5; 8 nucleotides match TRBD1. CDR1 is SGHRS and CDR2 is YFSETQ in the germline V gene. Trimming cost V 4 bases and J 2 bases; bases outside gene matches: 8. The CDR3 totals 16 residues. CDR3 protein: CASSLTTGDGNQPQHF. CDR3 sequence (DNA): TGCGCCAGCAGCCTTACGACAGGGGATGGCAATCAGCCCCAGCATTTT.

In this sample, this clonotype turned up a few times. The genes are TRBV5-1 and TRBJ2-2; 7 bases line up with TRBD1. The CDR3 sequence is 15 residues long. V lost 5 bases and J lost 1; bases outside the gene matches: 5. CDR1 is SGHRS and CDR2 is YFSETQ in the germline V gene. This CDR3 is CASSSGTENTGELFF. DNA of the CDR3: TGCGCCAGCAGTTCCGGGACAGAGAACACCGGGGAGCTGTTTTTT. The whole variable domain, remainder taken from reference TRBV5-1 and TRBJ2-2, is KAGVTQTPRYLIKTRGQQVTLSCSPISGHRSVSWYQQTPGQGLQFLFEYFSETQRNKGNFPGRFSGRQFSNSRSEMNVSTLELGDSALYLCASSSGTENTGELFFGEGSRLTVL.

This clonotype was counted once. CDR3 sequence: CASSLWGDRNTGELFF. Here the CDR3 DNA reads TGTGCCAGCAGCTTATGGGGGGACAGAAACACCGGGGAGCTGTTTTTT. V usage is TRBV11-2 and J usage is TRBJ2-2, with TRBD1 as a possible D gene (7 bases). Germline-derived CDR1 and CDR2 are SGHAT and FQNNGV. The CDR3 sequence is 16 residues long. The V end lost 2 bases, the J end lost 2 bases, and 12 bases lay between the germline ends.

This clonotype was picked up a small number of times. V usage is TRBV7-2 and J usage is TRBJ2-3; D not resolved. Trimming removed 2 bases from V and 4 bases from J, with 7 bases in between. This CDR3 is 13 amino acids long. The germline gives CDR1 SGHTA, CDR2 FQGNSA. CDR3 sequence (DNA): TGTGCCAGCAGCTTAATTCAGGCAGATACGCAGTATTTT. Encoded protein: CASSLIQADTQYF.

This clonotype came up a few times. The chain combines TRBV12-3 or TRBV12-4 with TRBJ2-1; the match to TRBD1 covers 8 bases. The CDR3 covers 16 residues. The trim removed 3 bases at V and 5 bases at J, leaving 9 bases unmatched. CDR3 residues: CASSFPRQGLDNEQFF. CDR3 DNA: TGTGCCAGCAGTTTCCCTCGACAGGGGTTGGACAATGAGCAGTTCTTC.

V and J are TRBV4-1 and TRBJ1-4, with TRBD1 as a possible D gene (5 bases). The germline V and J ends were trimmed by 2 bases and 7 bases, with 14 bases remaining between them. Germline CDR1 is MGHRA and CDR2 is YSYEKL. The CDR3 is made up of 15 amino acids. This chain's CDR3 is CASSQPGPGGEKLFF. In nucleotides, the CDR3 is TGCGCCAGCAGCCAACCGGGACCTGGGGGTGAAAAACTGTTTTTT.

The chain links TRBV5-1 to TRBJ2-3; D gene unclear. Trimming pared 0 bases from V and 2 bases from J, leaving 16 bases between. This CDR3 is built from 17 residues. CDR1 and CDR2 (germline): SGHRS, YFSETQ. CDR3 DNA: TGCGCCAGCAGCTTGGCCGAGGTCCTTCCGAACACAGATACGCAGTATTTT. Its translation is CASSLAEVLPNTDTQYF.

V usage is TRBV7-6 and J usage is TRBJ2-2, with 9 bases identical to TRBD2. The germline V gene encodes CDR1 SGHVS and CDR2 FNYEAQ. The CDR3 covers 16 residues. V lost 2 bases to trimming and J lost 4 bases; unmatched junction nucleotides: 5. The CDR3 loop is CASSLRGTSITGELFF. The CDR3 nucleotides are TGTGCCAGCAGCTTAAGGGGGACTAGCATCACCGGGGAGCTGTTTTTT.

This clonotype has only a few counts. The chain carries TRBV12-3 or TRBV12-4 and TRBJ1-6; the D is unclear. V gave up 6 bases and J gave up 13 bases, with 16 bases separating them. The CDR3 covers 13 residues. CDR3 bases: TGTGCCAGCAGCCCCTCCATTTCGTCGCCCCTCCACTTT. It yields the protein CASSPSISSPLHF.

This chain connects TRBV6-5 to TRBJ2-7, with D possibly matching TRBD2 (5 bases). The CDR3 spans 14 residues. Germline values: CDR1 MNHEY, CDR2 SVGAGI. Deletions cut 2 bases from V and 2 bases from J, with 10 bases between. CDR3 DNA sequence: TGTGCCAGCAGTTACGTCCTGGGAGCCTACGAGCAGTACTTC. The encoded protein is CASSYVLGAYEQYF.

The chain employs TRBV6-2 or TRBV6-3 and TRBJ1-2, with D unclear. The CDR3 sequence is 13 residues long. CDR1 MNHEY and CDR2 SVGEGT come from the germline V gene. V was trimmed by 4 bases and J by 7 bases, leaving 13 bases between them. The DNA for the CDR3 is TGTGCCAGCAGTTCCTCGGTCATCGCTGGCTACACCTTC. This sequence encodes CASSSSVIAGYTF.

CDR3 in amino acids: CASSYSVNLPNTEAFF. The DNA for the CDR3 is TGTGCCAGCAGTTACTCGGTCAACCTCCCGAACACTGAAGCTTTCTTT. The chain carries TRBV6-5 and TRBJ1-1; D not certain. The CDR3 loop spans 16 amino acids. Trimming pared 0 bases from V and 1 base from J, leaving 12 bases between. Per germline, CDR1 MNHEY and CDR2 SVGAGI.

This chain joins TRBV7-3 and TRBJ2-7; 13 bases align to TRBD2. CDR3 length: 18 residues. Germline V gene lookup returns CDR1 SGHTA and CDR2 FQGTGA. The J segment lost 2 bases and the V segment lost 5 bases, leaving 12 bases of the junction unmatched. The CDR3 is CASSLQPTGLAGPYEQYF. DNA for the CDR3: TGTGCCAGCAGCCTACAACCTACGGGACTAGCGGGACCCTACGAGCAGTACTTC.

The sample holds a few counts of this clonotype. The chain combines TRBV6-5 with TRBJ1-6; TRBD1 is a possible D gene (5 bases). The CDR3 contains 18 residues. Trimming took 0 bases from V and 6 from J, leaving 18 bases between them. Per the germline V gene, CDR1 is MNHEY and CDR2 is SVGAGI. The CDR3 nucleotides are TGTGCCAGCAGTTACTCGAGAGCTGGTTGGGGGACTAATTCACCCCTCCACTTT. It is translated as CASSYSRAGWGTNSPLHF.